The present entry profiles one T cell receptor (beta chain) with its context. The antigen it recognizes is unknown. No quality values exist for individual bases; no much larger clone is one base distant. The High Capacity cDNA Reverse Transcription Kit was used to reverse transcribe all of the isolated RNA, meaning that expressed TCRB transcripts were what got sequenced. Deep immunoSEQ sequencing was applied to naive, central memory and regulatory T cell samples, giving an average of about 3.8 million total reads per sample. Sorted cells were lysed in RLT buffer and RNA was extracted with DNase-treated RNeasy Micro or Mini kits, depending on cell number. To prevent cross-contamination, each cell subset was processed individually, whereas patient and healthy donor samples were processed jointly. Using the immunoSEQ multiplex PCR, TCRB sequences were amplified from cDNA into 87-bp fragments spanning the CDR3 region. Sequencing of the amplicons was performed on the Illumina HiSeq platform. Regarding the original processing steps: PCR bias was computationally corrected using synthetic template baselines, reads within Hamming distance 2 were collapsed, and singletons that could not be merged were discarded. Reads were aligned against IMGT so that V, D and J genes, CDR3 length and insertions or deletions at six rearrangement sites could be assigned. Within each subset, clonotype counts were normalized to the number of sorted cells before true diversity and Gini coefficients were calculated with the tcR R package. Repertoire sharing was quantified using the overlap coefficient calculated on TCRB nucleotide sequences. Out-of-frame TCRB sequences from naive cells were analyzed as a proxy for the pre-selection repertoire. TCRdb obtained this table from immuneACCESS and retained in-frame rearrangements with V and J assigned. These tables miss some clones; where compared with another copy, unresolved V genes account for less than half of the shortfall, and the remainder is unexplained. The V and J calls and clone size are taken from that table; D and trimming were inferred from the DNA. This sample gives over 200,000 clones in total; about 11% of them show up just once. Approximately 0.017% of the sample is held by the ten biggest clonotypes.

The cysteine opens and the phenylalanine closes a CDR3 of 15 amino acids. Only the CDR3 DNA is retained, 45 bases long and in frame from the first base. CDR1 and CDR2, per the germline V gene (reference sequence), are SGHNT and YYREEE. V has 4 bases trimmed and J has 5 bases trimmed; junction bases matching no gene number 9. Each donor gave one peripheral blood draw, averaging roughly 0.11 L, which was collected into heparinised tubes. Naive, central memory, regulatory and stem cell-like memory CD4+ T cells were sorted on a BD FACSAria II using a panel including CD45RO, CCR7, CD25, CD127, CD95 and CD27. All sorted populations exceeded 98% purity. PBMCs were isolated immediately by Lymphoprep density gradient centrifugation and stained directly without culture. So that batch effects would be minimized, each experiment stained and sorted samples in pairs, pairing one healthy donor with one patient.

These data belong to a study of beta chain features in type 1 diabetes (dated by TCRdb to the late 2010s). Regarding the research as a whole: No differences in mean age, gender distribution, total cell number or subset yield were found between patients and healthy donors. A total of 100 million to 110 million sorted cells were examined across all samples, and a strong correlation was observed between cell number per subset and RNA yield. The study compared the TCRB repertoires of sorted circulating CD4+ T cell subsets in recently diagnosed type 1 diabetes patients with those in matched healthy donors. Whereas all 30 or so donors provided naive and central memory subsets, regulatory and stem cell-like memory subsets were isolated from just 8 patients and roughly 8 healthy donors.

What the research found in general, with its limitations: Naive, central memory and regulatory TCRB repertoires appeared more similar among patients than among healthy donors. Sequencing cDNA rather than genomic DNA could over-represent highly expressing activated cells, although activation and CD3 levels did not differ between groups. Fewer insertions and more nucleotide deletions at VDJ recombination sites were observed in patients with type 1 diabetes, implying thymic rearrangement abnormalities. A moderate but significant shortening of TCRB CDR3 length was observed in type 1 diabetes patients in all four CD4+ subsets. Shorter templates might have been favored by PCR, but patient and control samples were amplified and corrected together, so both groups would have been affected equally by any skew. HLA sub-analyses involved small numbers of individuals, so any influence of HLA type on TCRB rearrangement remained unresolved.

The receptor was isolated from a man aged 25-40 years with type 1 diabetes. Sequencing used naive CD4+ T cells from blood. The cell subset or site label corresponds to: true naive CD4+ T cells. Rearrangement joined TRBV5-4 to TRBJ2-5, with 9 bases matching TRBD2. CDR3 reads: CASSRGGDRGETQYF. DNA sequence: TGTGCCAGCAGCCGCGGGGGGGACCGGGGGGAGACCCAGTACTTC. Reference TRBV5-4 and TRBJ2-5 genes cover what lies past the CDR3, so the full variable domain is ETGVTQSPTHLIKTRGQQVTLRCSSQSGHNTVSWYQQALGQGPQFIFQYYREEENGRGNFPPRFSGLQFPNYSSELNVNALELDDSALYLCASSRGGDRGETQYFGPGTRLLVL.